This T cell receptor beta chain was captured in a study of T-cell reconstitution after alpha-beta-depleted transplantation in children. The CDR3 loop spans 15 amino acids. Trimming left V 5 bases short and J 7 bases short, with 19 bases between. Germline lookup yields CDR1 SGHAT and CDR2 FQNNGV. The library targeted TCRbeta and was prepared with unique molecular identifiers. TCRdb fed the PCR reads into MiXCR, producing one record per CDR3 protein. The table lists 600,000 to 700,000 distinct CDR3 sequences, 16% of them singletons, with 1.1% in the top ten. The chain combines TRBV11-2 with TRBJ2-3; D gene unclear. The material was PBMCs from the stem cell graft donor, obtained from the stem cell graft. The sequence was obtained from a human donor who donated a stem cell graft to a child with acute myeloid leukemia. The CDR3 spells CASSNLVGAPNTQYF. CDR3 DNA: TGTGCCAGCAGCAACTTAGTCGGTGCGCCAAATACGCAGTATTTT.